This T cell receptor (beta chain) was identified in a study of cytomegalovirus exposure and HLA in healthy donors (dated by TCRdb to about 2017). About the full investigation: An earlier analysis of approximately 640 of the donors reported 250 to 300 Gb of sequence data and some 120 million unique TCR beta sequences from about 200 million T cells. In the later analysis, no new phenotypic data were used to find candidate immune exposures; instead, reliance was placed on TCR beta sequences and their occurrence across donors. Among 398 genotyped donors of the cohort, an average of 235,054 unique TCR beta nucleotide sequences were sequenced per donor, around 18% of them non-productive. Along with the roughly 700-subject first cohort, a separate validation cohort of over a hundred different subjects was used. Donor age, sex, ethnicity and CMV serostatus were compiled together with the repertoire data. Class I and class II HLA loci were covered by the typing at four-digit resolution. Of the roughly 390 genotyped donors, approximately 83% fell in the genetic ancestry cluster associated with self-reported Caucasian donors. The study combined high-throughput TCR immunosequencing, statistical association of individual TCRs with disease status, and machine learning to predict cytomegalovirus infection status. Every repertoire in the discovery cohort had been generated on one and the same sequencing platform. A later analysis re-examined previously published TCR beta repertoires from roughly 720 donors and added high-resolution HLA genotyping to investigate patterns of TCR occurrence. The study was designed to test whether signatures of past pathogen exposure could be identified by cataloging public T cell receptors. An early release covering approximately 600 HLA-typed donors comprised approximately 300 gigabases of sequencing data and 85 million or so unique TCR sequences. A later genetic analysis used genome-wide SNP genotypes for about 60% of the roughly 700 donors, treating that subset as a discovery cohort. Typing coverage varied by locus: roughly 629-640 donors for A, B, C, DRB1 and DQB1; roughly 560 for DQA1; around 570 for DPA1; roughly 450 for DPB1. The study profiled the T cell repertoires of hundreds of subjects by immunosequencing and related them to cytomegalovirus serostatus. Roughly 5 DR-DQ haplotypes were handled as single units for association and clustering, since linkage in the cohort was strong. In an earlier analysis of roughly 600 of the donors, high-throughput TCR beta sequencing was used to judge whether each TCR beta V gene segment behaved as functional or pseudogenic.

The library relied on the immunoSEQ multiplex PCR assay. A mixture of 60 forward primers for TCR Vbeta segments and 13 reverse primers for TCR Jbeta segments was used in the multiplex PCR. A multiplex PCR assay on genomic DNA amplified the CDR3 region of rearranged TCR beta genes. Amplified TCR beta libraries were sequenced as 87-base-pair reads on the Illumina HiSeq System. In the original analysis: In a later analysis, tens of millions of unique TCR beta chains were counted across the 500 to 850 repertoires, and around 10 million of these chains were shared by at least two donors. Raw reads were error-corrected and collapsed into unique sequences by a nearest-neighbor algorithm in which closely related sequences were merged to remove PCR and sequencing errors. V, D and J gene segments were assigned by aligning CDR3 sequences to IMGT reference sequences. For a sequence to be retained, a match of at least six nucleotides was required to both a V gene segment and a J gene segment. Rearrangements were called productive when the CDR3 lacked stop codons and stayed in frame with V and J; all others were non-productive. CDR3 was defined according to IMGT convention as the region running from the second conserved V-encoded cysteine to the conserved J-encoded phenylalanine. The earlier analysis of 587 of the donors excluded sequences that lacked an unambiguous match to a single V gene segment. In an earlier analysis of 587 of the donors, V segments were called functional above 56.7% productive rearrangements and were called segregating when the between-donor standard deviation exceeded 5%. To diagnose cytomegalovirus status from the catalog of TCR beta chain sequences, a statistical classification framework was built. V and J gene assignment, in a later analysis, came from comparing TCR nucleotide sequences with IMGT/GENE-DB human TR gene sequences. A later analysis assigned CDR3 sequences and most-parsimonious VDJ recombination scenarios with the TCRdist pipeline. A later analysis defined each TCR beta chain by its CDR3 amino acid sequence plus V-gene family, and excluded reads lacking a unique V-gene family. In a later analysis, several hundred highly shared, low-generation-probability nucleotide sequences were removed to address suspected cross-contamination and a sequencing artifact. In a later analysis, a clonal expansion index for each public chain was calculated from normalized within-repertoire ranks of inferred template counts. In a later analysis, generation probabilities were computed using a VDJ recombination model fitted to out-of-frame rearrangements, and the results were checked against IGoR. In a later analysis, hypergeometric tests were used to score TCR-TCR, TCR-HLA and TCR-CMV co-occurrence, with a repertoire-size bias correction applied to TCR pairs. In a later analysis, false discovery rates were estimated by permuting HLA or CMV assignments 20 times. In a later analysis, co-occurring TCRs were grouped using DBSCAN, and TCRdist sequence similarity was added for clustering within HLA-allele-positive subsets. Repertoires with fewer than 30,000 or more than 120,000 public chains were left out of co-occurrence clustering, as were several repertoires with anomalous nucleotide sharing. The clones in this table, taken by TCRdb from immuneACCESS, are in-frame only. Not every clone is retained; where verified, under half of the shortfall comes from an unresolved V gene, and the cause of the rest is unknown. V, J and clone size derive from that table, while D and trimming were established from the DNA sequence. In all, the sample holds roughly 200,000 clones, and more than 75% of those were seen once. Of the sample, more than 3% is held by the ten largest clones.

The cohort was made up of about 610 healthy bone marrow donors. At the time of sampling, every cohort member was nominally healthy, though immune exposures that went unrecorded were likely present. The donor was CMV seropositive and belonged to the group of 250 to 300 seropositive cohort members. Each donor provided a peripheral blood sample, and peripheral blood mononuclear cells were used for TCR beta sequencing. Genomic DNA extraction from the blood cell samples was performed with the Qiagen DNeasy Blood Extraction Kit. What the study reported, not specific to this receptor: Some IMGT-functional V segments, including TRBV6-2 and TRBV6-3, could not be distinguished by the 87-base-pair reads and were therefore excluded. According to the authors, the approach could potentially be generalized to other disease states and immunological phenotypes. The classifier was reported to diagnose cytomegalovirus status with high specificity and sensitivity in both the original and validation cohorts. Presence/absence analyses assumed roughly uniform sequencing depth across donors, an assumption that may not hold. When HLA alleles, especially DR and DQ, strongly co-occurred, TCR associations were difficult to assign to individual alleles. A cluster of highly shared sequence variants was judged likely to be a technical artifact of the sequencing pipeline. In a later genetic analysis, fewer N-insertions in productive TCRs were reported among donors in an Asian-associated ancestry cluster than the approximately 710-donor mean. A few of the identified cytomegalovirus-associated TCR beta chains were confirmed in vitro to be specific for cytomegalovirus antigens. For the cohort, immune exposure information was limited to CMV serostatus. In an earlier analysis of roughly 560 of the donors, most TCR beta V segments were observed in productive rearrangements about 90% or about 30% of the time, broadly matching IMGT annotations. In a later genetic analysis, a missense DCLRE1C variant was associated with V-gene and J-gene trimming of TCR beta chains, and the association was replicated in an independent cohort. Because HLA typing was unavailable for some donors at each locus, only the typed subset was used in association tests. Correlated functional status among segregating V segments might reflect linkage disequilibrium, but an unknown experimental factor could not be ruled out. A further reported finding was that TCR beta sequences accurately predicted the HLA-A and HLA-B alleles for most subjects in the first cohort. According to a later analysis, parvovirus B19, influenza, CMV and Epstein-Barr virus appeared linked to several top co-occurrence clusters. A later analysis found that HLA-associated TCR beta chains were more clonally expanded and had lower generation probabilities than equally common non-associated chains. The earlier analysis of about 600 of the donors excluded around 17 rarely observed V segments, including chromosome 9 orphons, because counts were too low. Across donors, most TCR sequences were observed very rarely, whereas some public TCRs were present in many individuals. In a later analysis, TCR association rates were found to vary across HLA loci, with the most associated TCRs seen for DRB1 alleles and the fewest for HLA-C alleles. At a false discovery rate of 0.05, a later analysis linked fewer than 20,000 TCR beta sequences to specific HLA alleles. A later analysis found that most CMV-associated TCR beta chains appeared HLA-restricted, with HLA associations seemingly driven largely by CMV exposure. This cohort had only TCR beta chains sequenced, and the lack of alpha or paired-chain data limited which features could be detected. The study listed approximately 150 TCR beta chains as associated with cytomegalovirus.

This clone was seen a single time. Its antigen is still unknown. No qualities accompany the bases; no much larger clone lies one base away. Trimming removed 4 bases from V and 2 bases from J, leaving 15 bases between the germline ends. The germline V gene yields SGHDN for CDR1 and FVKESK for CDR2. The CDR3 sequence holds 16 residues, the cysteine and phenylalanine included. The kept DNA is CDR3 alone, 48 bases in frame from the first base. The sequence joins TRBV14 to TRBJ2-1; no confident D gene assignment can be made. This sequence originates from a man between 40 and 49 years old in good health and CMV-seropositive. The sequenced material came from PBMCs. The sequenced DNA: TGTGCCAGCAGCCCCCCGAAGAAACTTGCCTACAATGAGCAGTTCTTC. This encodes CASSPPKKLAYNEQFF.